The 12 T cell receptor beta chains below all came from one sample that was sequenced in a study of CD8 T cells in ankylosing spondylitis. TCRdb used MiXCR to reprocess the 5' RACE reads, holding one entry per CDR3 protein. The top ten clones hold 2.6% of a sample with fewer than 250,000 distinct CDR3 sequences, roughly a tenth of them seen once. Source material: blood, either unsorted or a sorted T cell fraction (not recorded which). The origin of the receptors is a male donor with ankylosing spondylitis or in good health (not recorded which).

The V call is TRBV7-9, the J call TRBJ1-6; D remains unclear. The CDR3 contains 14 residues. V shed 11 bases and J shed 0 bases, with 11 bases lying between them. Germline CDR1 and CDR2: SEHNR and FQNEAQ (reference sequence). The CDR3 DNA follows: TGTGCCGTCGTCACCGCCTCCTATAATTCACCCCTCCACTTT. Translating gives CAVVTASYNSPLHF.

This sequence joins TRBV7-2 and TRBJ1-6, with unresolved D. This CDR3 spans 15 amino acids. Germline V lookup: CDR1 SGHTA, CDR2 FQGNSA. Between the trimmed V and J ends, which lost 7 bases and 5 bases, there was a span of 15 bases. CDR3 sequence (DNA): TGTGCCAGCATCCTCGGACCAGGAGATAATTCACCCCTCCACTTT. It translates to CASILGPGDNSPLHF.

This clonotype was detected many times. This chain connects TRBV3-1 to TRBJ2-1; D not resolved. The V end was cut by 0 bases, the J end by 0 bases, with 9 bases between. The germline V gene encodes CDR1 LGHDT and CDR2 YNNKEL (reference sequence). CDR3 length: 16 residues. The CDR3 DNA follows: TGTGCCAGCAGCCAAGATGCAACCTCCTCCTACAATGAGCAGTTCTTC. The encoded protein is CASSQDATSSYNEQFF.

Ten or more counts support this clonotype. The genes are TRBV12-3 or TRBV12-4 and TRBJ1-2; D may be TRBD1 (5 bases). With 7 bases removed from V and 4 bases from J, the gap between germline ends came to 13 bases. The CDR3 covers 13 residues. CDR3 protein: CASKISGSYGYTF. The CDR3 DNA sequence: TGTGCCAGCAAAATATCAGGGAGCTATGGCTACACCTTC.

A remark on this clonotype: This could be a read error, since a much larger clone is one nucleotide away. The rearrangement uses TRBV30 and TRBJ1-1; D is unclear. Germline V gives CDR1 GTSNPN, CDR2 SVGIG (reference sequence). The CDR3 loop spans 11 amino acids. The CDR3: CARSDASEAFF. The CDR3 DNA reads TGTGCCAGGAGTGATGCGTCTGAAGCTTTCTTT.

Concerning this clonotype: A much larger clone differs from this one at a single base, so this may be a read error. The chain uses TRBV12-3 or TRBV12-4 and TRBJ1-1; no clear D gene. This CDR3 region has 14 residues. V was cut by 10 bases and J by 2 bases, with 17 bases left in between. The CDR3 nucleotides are TGTGCCAACCACCGGACGAACGAAAACACTGAAGCTTTCTTT. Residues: CANHRTNENTEAFF.

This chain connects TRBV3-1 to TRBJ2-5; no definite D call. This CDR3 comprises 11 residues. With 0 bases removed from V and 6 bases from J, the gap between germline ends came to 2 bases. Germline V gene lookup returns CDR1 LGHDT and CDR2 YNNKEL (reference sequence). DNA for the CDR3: TGTGCCAGCAGCCAAGAGCAGACCCAGTACTTC. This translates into CASSQEQTQYF.

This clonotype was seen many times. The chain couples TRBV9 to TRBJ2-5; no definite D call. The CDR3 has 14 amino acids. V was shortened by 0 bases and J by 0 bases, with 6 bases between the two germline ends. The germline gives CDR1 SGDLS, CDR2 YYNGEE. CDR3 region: CASSVGSYQETQYF. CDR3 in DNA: TGTGCCAGCAGCGTAGGATCGTACCAAGAGACCCAGTACTTC. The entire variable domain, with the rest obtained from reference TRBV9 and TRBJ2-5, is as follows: DSGVTQTPKHLITATGQRVTLRCSPRSGDLSVYWYQQSLDQGLQFLIQYYNGEERAKGNILERFSAQQFPDLHSELNLSSLELGDSALYFCASSVGSYQETQYFGPGTRLLVL.

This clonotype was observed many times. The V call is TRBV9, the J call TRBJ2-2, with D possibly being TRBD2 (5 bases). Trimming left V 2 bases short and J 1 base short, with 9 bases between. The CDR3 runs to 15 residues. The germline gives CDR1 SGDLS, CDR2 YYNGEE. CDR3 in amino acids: CASSVSGKNTGELFF. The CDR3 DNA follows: TGTGCCAGCAGCGTCTCCGGGAAGAACACCGGGGAGCTGTTTTTT.

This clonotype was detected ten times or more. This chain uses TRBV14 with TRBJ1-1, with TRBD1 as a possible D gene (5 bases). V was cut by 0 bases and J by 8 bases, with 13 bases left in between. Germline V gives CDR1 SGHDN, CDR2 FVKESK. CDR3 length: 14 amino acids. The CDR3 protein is CASSQDLLRGEAFF. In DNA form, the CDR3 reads TGTGCCAGCAGCCAAGATTTGTTGCGGGGGGAAGCTTTCTTT.

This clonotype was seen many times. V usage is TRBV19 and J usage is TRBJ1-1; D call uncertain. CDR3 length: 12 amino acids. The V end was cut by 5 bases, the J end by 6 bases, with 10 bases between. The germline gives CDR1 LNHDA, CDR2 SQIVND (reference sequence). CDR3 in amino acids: CASSPGMAEAFF. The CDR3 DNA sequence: TGTGCCAGTAGTCCGGGGATGGCTGAAGCTTTCTTT.

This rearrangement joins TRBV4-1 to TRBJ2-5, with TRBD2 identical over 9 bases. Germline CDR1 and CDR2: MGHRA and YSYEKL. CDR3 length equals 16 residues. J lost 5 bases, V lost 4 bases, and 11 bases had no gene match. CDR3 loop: CASSPRYLAGHETQYF. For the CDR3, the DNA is TGCGCCAGCAGCCCGCGCTATCTAGCGGGGCACGAGACCCAGTACTTC.